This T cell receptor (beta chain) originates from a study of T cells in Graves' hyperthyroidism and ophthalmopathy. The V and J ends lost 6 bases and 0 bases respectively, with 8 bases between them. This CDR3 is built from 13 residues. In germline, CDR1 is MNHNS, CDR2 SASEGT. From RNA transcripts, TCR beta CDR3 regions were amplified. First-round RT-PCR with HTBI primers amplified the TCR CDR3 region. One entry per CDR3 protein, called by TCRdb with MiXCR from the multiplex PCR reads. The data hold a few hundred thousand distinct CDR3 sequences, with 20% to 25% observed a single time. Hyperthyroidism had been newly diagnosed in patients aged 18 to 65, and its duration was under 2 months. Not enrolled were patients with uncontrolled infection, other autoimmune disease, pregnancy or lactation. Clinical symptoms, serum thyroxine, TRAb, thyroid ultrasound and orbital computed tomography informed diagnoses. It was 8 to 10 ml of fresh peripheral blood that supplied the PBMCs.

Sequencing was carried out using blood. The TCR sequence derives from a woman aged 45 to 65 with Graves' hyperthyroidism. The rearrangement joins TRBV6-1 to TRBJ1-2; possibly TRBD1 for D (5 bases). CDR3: CASRSTANYGYTF. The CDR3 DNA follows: TGTGCCAGCAGGTCGACAGCTAACTATGGCTACACCTTC.